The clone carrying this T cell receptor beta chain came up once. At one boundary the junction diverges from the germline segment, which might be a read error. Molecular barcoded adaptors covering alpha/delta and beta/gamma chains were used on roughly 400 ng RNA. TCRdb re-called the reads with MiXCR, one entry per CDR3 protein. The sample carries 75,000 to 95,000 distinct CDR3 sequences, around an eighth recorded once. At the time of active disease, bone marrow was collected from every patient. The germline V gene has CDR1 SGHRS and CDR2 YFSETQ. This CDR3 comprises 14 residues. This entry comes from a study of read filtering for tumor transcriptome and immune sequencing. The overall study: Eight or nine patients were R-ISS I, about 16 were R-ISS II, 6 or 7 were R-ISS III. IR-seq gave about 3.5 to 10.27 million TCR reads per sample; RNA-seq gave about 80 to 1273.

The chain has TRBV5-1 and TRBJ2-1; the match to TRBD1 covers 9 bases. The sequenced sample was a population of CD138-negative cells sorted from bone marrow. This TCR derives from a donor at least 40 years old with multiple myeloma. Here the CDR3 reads CASSPGQGYNEQSF. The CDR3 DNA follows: TGCGCCAGCAGCCCGGGACAGGGCTACAATGAGCAGTCCTTC.